The sequence of this TCR beta chain was determined in a study of blood T cell repertoires in COVID-19. Study in general: Acute and convalescent COVID-19 specimens originated in the United States, Italy and Spain. T cells, B-cell-depleted T cells, or PBMCs supplied cDNA or gDNA.

CDR1 is MGHRA, CDR2 YSYEKL, per germline. The CDR3 length is 18 residues. V was cut by 3 bases and J by 5 bases, with 26 bases left in between. Original methodology: The authors estimated nucleated cell counts from reference gene primer amplification. Generated by immunoSEQ multiplex PCR, the TCRdb table keeps only in-frame clones and is missing some. V and J calls and clone size are copied from that table; D and trimming were computed from the DNA. This table holds about 53,000 clones, 77% found once. This clone was recorded a few times. The origin of this receptor is a man aged 70-80 years with active or convalescent COVID-19. The chain carries TRBV4-1 and TRBJ2-7; D possibly corresponds to TRBD2 (5 bases). The sample was peripheral blood. CDR3 coding DNA: TGCGCCAGCAGCCAGAGCCTCTTGCAACGGCGTAGCGCCCACGAGCAGTACTTC. Translation gives CASSQSLLQRRSAHEQYF.